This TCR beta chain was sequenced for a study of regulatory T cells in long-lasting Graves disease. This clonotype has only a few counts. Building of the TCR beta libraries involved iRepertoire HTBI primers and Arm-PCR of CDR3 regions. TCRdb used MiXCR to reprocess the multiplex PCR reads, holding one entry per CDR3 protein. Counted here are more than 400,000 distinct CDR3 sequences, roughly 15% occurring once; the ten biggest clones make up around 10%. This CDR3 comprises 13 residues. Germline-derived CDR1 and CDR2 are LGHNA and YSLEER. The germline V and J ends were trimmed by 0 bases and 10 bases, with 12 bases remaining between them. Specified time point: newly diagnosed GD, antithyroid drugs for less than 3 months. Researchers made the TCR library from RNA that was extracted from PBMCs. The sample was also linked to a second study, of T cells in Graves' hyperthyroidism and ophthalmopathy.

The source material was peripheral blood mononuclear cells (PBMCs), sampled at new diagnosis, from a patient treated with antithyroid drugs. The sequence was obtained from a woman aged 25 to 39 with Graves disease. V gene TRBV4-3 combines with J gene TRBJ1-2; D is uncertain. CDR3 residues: CASSQDGQADYTF. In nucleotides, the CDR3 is TGCGCCAGCAGCCAAGATGGGCAGGCCGACTACACCTTC.